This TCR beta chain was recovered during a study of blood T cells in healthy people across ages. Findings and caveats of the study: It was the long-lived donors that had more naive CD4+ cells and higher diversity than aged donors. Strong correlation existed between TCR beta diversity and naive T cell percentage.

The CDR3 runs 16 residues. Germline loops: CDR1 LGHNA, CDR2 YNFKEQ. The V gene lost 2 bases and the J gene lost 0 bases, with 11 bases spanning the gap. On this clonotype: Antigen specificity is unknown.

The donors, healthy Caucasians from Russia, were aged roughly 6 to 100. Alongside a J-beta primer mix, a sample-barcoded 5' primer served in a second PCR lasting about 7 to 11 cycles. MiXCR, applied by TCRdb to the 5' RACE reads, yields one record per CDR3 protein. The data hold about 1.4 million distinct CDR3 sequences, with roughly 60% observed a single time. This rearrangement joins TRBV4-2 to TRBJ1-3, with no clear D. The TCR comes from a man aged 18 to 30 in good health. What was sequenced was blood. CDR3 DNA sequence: TGTGCCAGCAGCCAATCCCCCCAAGGCTCTGGAAACACCATATATTTT. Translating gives CASSQSPQGSGNTIYF.